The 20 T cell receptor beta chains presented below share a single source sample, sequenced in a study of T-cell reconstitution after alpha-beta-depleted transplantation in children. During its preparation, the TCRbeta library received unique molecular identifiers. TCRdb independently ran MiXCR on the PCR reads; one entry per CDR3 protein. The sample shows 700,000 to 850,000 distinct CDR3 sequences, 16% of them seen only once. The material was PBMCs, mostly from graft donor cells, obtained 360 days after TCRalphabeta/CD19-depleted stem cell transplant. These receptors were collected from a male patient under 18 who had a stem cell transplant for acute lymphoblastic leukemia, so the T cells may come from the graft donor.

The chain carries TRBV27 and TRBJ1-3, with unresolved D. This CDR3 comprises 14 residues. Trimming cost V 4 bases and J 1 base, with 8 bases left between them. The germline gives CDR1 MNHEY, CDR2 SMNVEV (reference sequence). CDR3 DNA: TGTGCCAGCAGTTATCGGGGATCTGGAAACACCATATATTTT. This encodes CASSYRGSGNTIYF.

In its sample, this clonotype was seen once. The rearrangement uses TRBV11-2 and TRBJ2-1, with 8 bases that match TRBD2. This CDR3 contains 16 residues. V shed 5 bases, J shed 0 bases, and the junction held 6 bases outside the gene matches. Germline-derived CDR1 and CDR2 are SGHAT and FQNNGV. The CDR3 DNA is TGTGCCAGCAGCACACTAGCGGACCTCTCCTACAATGAGCAGTTCTTC. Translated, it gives CASSTLADLSYNEQFF. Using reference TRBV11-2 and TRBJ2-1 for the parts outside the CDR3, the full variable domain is EAGVAQSPRYKIIEKRQSVAFWCNPISGHATLYWYQQILGQGPKLLIQFQNNGVVDDSQLPKDRFSAERLKGVDSTLKIQPAKLEDSAVYLCASSTLADLSYNEQFFGPGTRLTVL.

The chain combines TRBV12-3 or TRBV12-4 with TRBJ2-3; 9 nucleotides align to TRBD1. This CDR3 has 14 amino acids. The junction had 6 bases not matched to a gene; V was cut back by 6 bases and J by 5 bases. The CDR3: CASSRGQGEDTQYF. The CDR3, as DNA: TGTGCCAGCAGCCGGGGACAGGGAGAAGATACGCAGTATTTT.

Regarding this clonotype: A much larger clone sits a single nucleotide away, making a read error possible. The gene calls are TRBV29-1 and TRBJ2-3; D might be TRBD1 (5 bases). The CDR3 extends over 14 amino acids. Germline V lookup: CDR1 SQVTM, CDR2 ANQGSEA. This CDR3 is CSVEETRFTGTQYF. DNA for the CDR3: TGCAGCGTTGAAGAAACCAGGTTCACAGGTACGCAGTATTTT.

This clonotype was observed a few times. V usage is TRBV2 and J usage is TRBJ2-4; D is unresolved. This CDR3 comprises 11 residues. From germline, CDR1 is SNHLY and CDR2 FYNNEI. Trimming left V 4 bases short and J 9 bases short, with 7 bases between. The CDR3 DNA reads TGTGCCAGCAGTGCTAGGTCCATTCAGTACTTC. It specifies CASSARSIQYF.

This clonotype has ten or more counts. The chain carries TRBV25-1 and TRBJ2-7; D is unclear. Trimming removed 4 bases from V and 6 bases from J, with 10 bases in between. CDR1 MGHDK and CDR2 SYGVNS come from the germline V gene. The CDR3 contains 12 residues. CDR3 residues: CASSVALFEQYF. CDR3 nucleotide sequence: TGTGCCAGCAGTGTGGCTCTTTTCGAGCAGTACTTC.

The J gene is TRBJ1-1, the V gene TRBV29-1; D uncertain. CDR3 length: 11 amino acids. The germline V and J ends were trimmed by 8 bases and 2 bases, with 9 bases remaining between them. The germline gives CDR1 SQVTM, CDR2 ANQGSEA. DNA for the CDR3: TGCAGCCCCCGAACCAACACTGAAGCTTTCTTT. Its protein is CSPRTNTEAFF.

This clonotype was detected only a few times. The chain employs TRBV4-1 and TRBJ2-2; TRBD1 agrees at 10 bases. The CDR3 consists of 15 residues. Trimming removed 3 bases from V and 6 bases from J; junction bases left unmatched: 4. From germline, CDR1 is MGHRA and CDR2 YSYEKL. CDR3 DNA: TGCGCCAGCAGCCAGACAGGGGGCAGAGCCGGGGAGCTGTTTTTT. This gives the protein CASSQTGGRAGELFF.

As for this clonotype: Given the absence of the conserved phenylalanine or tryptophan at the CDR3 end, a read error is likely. CDR3 sequence reads: CASSLDAPGGKLFC. As DNA, the CDR3 is TGCGCCAGCAGCTTGGATGCCCCCGGGGGAAAACTGTTTTGT. This chain links TRBV5-1 with TRBJ1-4; a weak D match, TRBD1 (5 bases). Trimming stripped 0 bases from V and 10 bases from J, with 13 bases between. The CDR3 runs to 14 residues. Germline assignment: CDR1 SGHRS and CDR2 YFSETQ.

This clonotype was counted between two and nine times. CDR3 in DNA: TGTGCCAGCAGCTTGCGTACTAGCGCCACCTACGAGCAGTACTTC. This gives the protein CASSLRTSATYEQYF. J is TRBJ2-7 and V is TRBV13; 7 bases match TRBD2. J was trimmed by 2 bases and V by 3 bases; bases with no gene match: 7. The germline V gene encodes CDR1 PRHDT and CDR2 FYEKMQ (reference sequence). The CDR3 covers 15 residues.

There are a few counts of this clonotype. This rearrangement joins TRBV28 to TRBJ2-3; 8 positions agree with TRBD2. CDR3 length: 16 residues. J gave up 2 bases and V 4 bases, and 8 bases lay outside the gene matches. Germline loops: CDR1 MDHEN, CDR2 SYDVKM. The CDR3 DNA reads TGTGCCAGCAGTTCCTCAGCTAGCGGGTACACAGATACGCAGTATTTT. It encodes CASSSSASGYTDTQYF.

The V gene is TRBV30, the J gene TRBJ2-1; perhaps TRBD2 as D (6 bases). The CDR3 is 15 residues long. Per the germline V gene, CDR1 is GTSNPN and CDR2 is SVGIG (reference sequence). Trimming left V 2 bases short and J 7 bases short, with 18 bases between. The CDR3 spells CAWSLYTGLLNEQFF. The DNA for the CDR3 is TGTGCCTGGAGTCTTTATACGGGACTGCTAAATGAGCAGTTCTTC.

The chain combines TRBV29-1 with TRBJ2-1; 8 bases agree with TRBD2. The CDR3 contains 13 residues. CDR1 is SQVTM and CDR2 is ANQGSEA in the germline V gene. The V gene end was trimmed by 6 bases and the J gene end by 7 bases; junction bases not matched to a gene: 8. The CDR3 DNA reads TGCAGCGTCCTTAAGCGGGAGATGAATGAGCAGTTCTTC. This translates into CSVLKREMNEQFF.

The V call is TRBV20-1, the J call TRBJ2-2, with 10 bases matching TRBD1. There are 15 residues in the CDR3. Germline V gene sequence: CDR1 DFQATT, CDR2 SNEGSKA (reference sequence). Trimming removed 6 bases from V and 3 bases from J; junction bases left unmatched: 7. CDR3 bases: TGCAGTGCCACCAGACAGGGGGCGCACACCGGGGAGCTGTTTTTT. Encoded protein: CSATRQGAHTGELFF.

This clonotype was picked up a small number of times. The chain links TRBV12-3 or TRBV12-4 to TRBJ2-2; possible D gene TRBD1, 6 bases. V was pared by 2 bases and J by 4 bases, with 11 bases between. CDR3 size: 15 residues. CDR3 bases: TGTGCCAGCAGTTTAATCTGGGGGCTCACCGGGGAGCTGTTTTTT. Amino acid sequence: CASSLIWGLTGELFF.

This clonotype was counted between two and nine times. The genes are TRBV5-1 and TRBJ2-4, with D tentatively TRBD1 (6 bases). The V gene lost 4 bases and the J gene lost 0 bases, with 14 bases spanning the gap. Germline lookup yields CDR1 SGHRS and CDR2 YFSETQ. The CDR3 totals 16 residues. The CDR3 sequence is CASSATGSLAKNIQYF. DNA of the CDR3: TGCGCCAGCAGCGCGACAGGAAGTCTAGCCAAAAACATTCAGTACTTC.

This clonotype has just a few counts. The CDR3 is CASSLVGKAGWAYEQYF. The DNA for the CDR3 is TGTGCCAGCAGCTTAGTGGGTAAAGCGGGATGGGCCTACGAGCAGTACTTC. This chain uses TRBV7-9 with TRBJ2-7, with 7 bases lining up with TRBD2. The CDR3 totals 17 residues. Trimming cost V 1 base and J 2 bases; bases outside gene matches: 11. Looked up from germline, CDR1 is SEHNR and CDR2 is FQNEAQ (reference sequence). Together with reference TRBV7-9 and TRBJ2-7, the CDR3 gives the full variable domain: DTGVSQNPRHKITKRGQNVTFRCDPISEHNRLYWYRQTLGQGPEFLTYFQNEAQLEKSRLLSDRFSAERPKGSFSTLEIQRTEQGDSAMYLCASSLVGKAGWAYEQYFGPGTRLTVT.

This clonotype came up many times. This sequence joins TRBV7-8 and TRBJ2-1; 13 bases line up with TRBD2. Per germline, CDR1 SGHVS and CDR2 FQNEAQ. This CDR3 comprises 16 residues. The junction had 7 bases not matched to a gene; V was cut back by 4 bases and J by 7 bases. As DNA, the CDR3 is TGTGCCAGCAGCTCTAGAGGACTAGCGGGAGTAAATGAGCAGTTCTTC. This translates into CASSSRGLAGVNEQFF. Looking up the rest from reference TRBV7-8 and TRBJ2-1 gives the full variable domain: GAGVSQSPRYKVAKRGQDVALRCDPISGHVSLFWYQQALGQGPEFLTYFQNEAQLDKSGLPSDRFFAERPEGSVSTLKIQRTQQEDSAVYLCASSSRGLAGVNEQFFGPGTRLTVL.

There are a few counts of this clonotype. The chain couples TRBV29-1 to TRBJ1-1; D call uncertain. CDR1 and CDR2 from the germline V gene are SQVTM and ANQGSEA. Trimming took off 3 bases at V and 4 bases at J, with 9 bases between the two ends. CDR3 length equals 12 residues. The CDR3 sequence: CSVDASGTEAFF. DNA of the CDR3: TGCAGCGTTGACGCCAGCGGCACTGAAGCTTTCTTT.

The CDR3 DNA is TGTGCCAGCAGCTTCCCCCCCGGGACACTGAACACCGGGGAGCTGTTTTTT. Encoded protein: CASSFPPGTLNTGELFF. The J gene is TRBJ2-2, the V gene TRBV11-2; D might be TRBD1 (6 bases). V lost 3 bases and J lost 1, with 15 bases in between. Per germline, CDR1 SGHAT and CDR2 FQNNGV. This CDR3 is 17 amino acids long.